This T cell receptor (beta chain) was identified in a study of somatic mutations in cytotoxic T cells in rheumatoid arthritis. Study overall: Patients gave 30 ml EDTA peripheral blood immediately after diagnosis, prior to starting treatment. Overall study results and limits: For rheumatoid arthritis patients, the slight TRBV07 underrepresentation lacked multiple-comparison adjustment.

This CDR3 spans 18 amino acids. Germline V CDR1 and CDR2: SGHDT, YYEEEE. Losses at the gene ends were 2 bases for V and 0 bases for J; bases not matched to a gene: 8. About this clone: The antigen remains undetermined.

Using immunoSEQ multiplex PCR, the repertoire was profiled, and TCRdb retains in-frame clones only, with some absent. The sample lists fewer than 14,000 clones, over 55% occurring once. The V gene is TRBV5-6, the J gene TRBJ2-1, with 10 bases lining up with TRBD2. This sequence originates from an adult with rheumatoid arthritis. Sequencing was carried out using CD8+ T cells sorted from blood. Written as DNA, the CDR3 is TGTGCCAGCAGCTTTTGGCTAGCGGGGGCCAGCTCCTACAATGAGCAGTTCTTC. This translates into CASSFWLAGASSYNEQFF.